A single sample gave rise to the 14 T cell receptor beta chains below, sequenced in a study of T cells in Graves' hyperthyroidism and ophthalmopathy. RNA transcripts served as the template for amplifying TCR beta CDR3 regions. HTBI primers drove first-round RT-PCR of the TCR CDR3. One entry per CDR3 protein, called by TCRdb with MiXCR from the multiplex PCR reads. The sample lists nearly 750,000 distinct CDR3 sequences, just over 35% occurring once. Sample: blood. Receptors originate from a middle-aged woman with Graves' hyperthyroidism.

This clonotype came up many times. The chain recombines TRBV6-5 with TRBJ1-5; the D is unclear. The CDR3 spans 14 residues. Trimming cost V 7 bases and J 0 bases, with 10 bases left between them. Germline CDR1 and CDR2: MNHEY and SVGAGI. For the CDR3, the DNA is TGTGCCAGCATCTTAGGGTTTAGCAATCAGCCCCAGCATTTT. Its protein product is CASILGFSNQPQHF.

The rearrangement uses TRBV20-1 and TRBJ1-4, with 7 bases matching TRBD1. CDR3 length: 15 residues. Looked up from germline, CDR1 is DFQATT and CDR2 is SNEGSKA (reference sequence). With 5 bases clipped from V and 3 bases from J, the junction kept 9 bases outside the gene matches. The CDR3 protein is CSAPDRRNANEKLFF. The CDR3 nucleotides read TGCAGTGCTCCGGACAGGAGAAATGCTAATGAAAAACTGTTTTTT.

The chain carries TRBV9 and TRBJ1-2; 9 bases are a match to TRBD1. CDR3 length equals 21 residues. The V segment lost 4 bases and the J segment 5 bases; nucleotides outside the gene matches: 27. Germline CDR1 and CDR2: SGDLS and YYNGEE. For the CDR3, the DNA is TGTGCCAGCAGCAAGACGGGACAGGGTGTGGCGAAAAAATACAAAATGTATGGCTACACCTTC. This encodes CASSKTGQGVAKKYKMYGYTF.

The chain couples TRBV7-8 to TRBJ1-3; D is perhaps TRBD1 (6 bases). CDR1 is SGHVS, CDR2 FQNEAQ, per germline. CDR3 length: 18 amino acids. The V gene lost 1 base and the J gene lost 0 bases, with 16 bases spanning the gap. This chain's CDR3 is CASSLGGASTYSGNTIYF. The CDR3 nucleotides are TGTGCCAGCAGCTTAGGGGGGGCCTCTACCTACTCTGGAAACACCATATATTTT.

The chain carries TRBV9 and TRBJ1-4; weak D call: TRBD1 (5 bases). CDR3 length: 16 residues. CDR1 and CDR2 from the germline V gene are SGDLS and YYNGEE. Between the trimmed V and J ends, which lost 4 bases and 3 bases, there was a span of 16 bases. CDR3 loop: CASSSDSGLSNEKLFF. For the CDR3, the DNA is TGTGCCAGCAGCTCTGACTCGGGACTGTCTAATGAAAAACTGTTTTTT.

This chain links TRBV16 with TRBJ2-7, with D possibly being TRBD2 (5 bases). The germline gives CDR1 KGHSY, CDR2 FQNENV. The CDR3 sequence is 14 residues long. Trimming cost V 1 base and J 4 bases, with 11 bases left between them. The CDR3 is CASSQFRPGYEQYF. In DNA form, the CDR3 reads TGTGCCAGCAGCCAATTTAGACCGGGGTACGAGCAGTACTTC.

The chain joins TRBV12-3 or TRBV12-4 to TRBJ1-5; D uncertain. The V end lost 2 bases, the J end lost 4 bases, and 9 bases lay between the germline ends. The CDR3 is 14 residues long. The CDR3 DNA is TGTGCCAGCAGTTTATGGACGGGAAATCAGCCCCAGCATTTT. This translates into CASSLWTGNQPQHF.

This clonotype was recorded at least ten times. The chain uses TRBV7-3 and TRBJ1-1; D remains ambiguous. Trimming cost V 1 base and J 6 bases, with 3 bases left between them. Per the germline V gene, CDR1 is SGHTA and CDR2 is FQGTGA. The CDR3 runs 11 residues. CDR3 residues: CASSLRSEAFF. CDR3 DNA sequence: TGTGCCAGCAGCTTAAGGTCTGAAGCTTTCTTT. The variable domain in full, completed from reference TRBV7-3 and TRBJ1-1, reads GAGVSQTPSNKVTEKGKYVELRCDPISGHTALYWYRQSLGQGPEFLIYFQGTGAADDSGLPNDRFFAVRPEGSVSTLKIQRTERGDSAVYLCASSLRSEAFFGQGTRLTVV.

At least ten counts were recorded for this clonotype. The rearrangement links TRBV19 to TRBJ2-7, with 8 nucleotides matching TRBD1. Trimming removed 3 bases from V and 3 bases from J; junction bases left unmatched: 4. CDR1 and CDR2 (germline): LNHDA, SQIVND (reference sequence). CDR3 length: 14 amino acids. The chain's CDR3 is CASSMSGQGYEQYF. The CDR3 DNA is TGTGCCAGTAGTATGAGCGGACAGGGCTACGAGCAGTACTTC. The whole variable domain, filled in from reference TRBV19 and TRBJ2-7, reads DGGITQSPKYLFRKEGQNVTLSCEQNLNHDAMYWYRQDPGQGLRLIYYSQIVNDFQKGDIAEGYSVSREKKESFPLTVTSAQKNPTAFYLCASSMSGQGYEQYFGPGTRLTVT.

The V and J genes are TRBV10-3 and TRBJ1-2; D gene uncertain. The CDR3 runs 12 residues. V lost 8 bases and J 8 bases, leaving 15 bases between the germline ends. CDR1 is ENHRY, CDR2 SYGVKD, per germline. CDR3 sequence: CAILGAAGGYTF. In nucleotides, the CDR3 is TGTGCCATCCTGGGCGCCGCTGGGGGCTACACCTTC.

V and J are TRBV2 and TRBJ1-6, with 11 bases that match TRBD1. V gave up 6 bases and J gave up 14 bases; unmatched junction bases: 12. Germline CDR1 is SNHLY and CDR2 is FYNNEI. The CDR3 extends over 15 amino acids. The CDR3 here is CASRIPGQGERTLHF. The CDR3 DNA reads TGTGCCAGCAGAATCCCGGGACAGGGGGAAAGGACCCTCCACTTT.

This clonotype was seen a handful of times. The chain employs TRBV20-1 and TRBJ1-1; maybe TRBD1 (5 bases). The CDR3 spans 15 residues. V was trimmed by 3 bases and J by 4 bases, leaving 18 bases between them. Germline loops: CDR1 DFQATT, CDR2 SNEGSKA (reference sequence). CDR3 loop: CSASIFGAGSTEAFF. The DNA of the CDR3 is TGCAGTGCTAGCATTTTTGGGGCCGGGAGCACTGAAGCTTTCTTT.

This clonotype came up many times. V is TRBV19 and J is TRBJ1-1; D unclear. V was trimmed by 4 bases and J by 4 bases, leaving 7 bases between them. This CDR3 has 12 amino acids. Germline loops: CDR1 LNHDA, CDR2 SQIVND (reference sequence). CDR3 amino acids: CASSTRFTEAFF. The CDR3 nucleotides read TGTGCCAGTAGTACTCGTTTCACTGAAGCTTTCTTT.

The chain couples TRBV10-1 to TRBJ2-7, with 9 nucleotides matching TRBD1. V trimming: 0 bases; J trimming: 2 bases; junction bases outside the gene matches: 11. The length of the CDR3 is 18 residues. From germline, CDR1 is WNHNN and CDR2 SYGVQD (reference sequence). In DNA, the CDR3 is TGCGCCAGCAGTGAGTCCGTGGAGGCAAGGACAGGGGCCTACGAGCAGTACTTC. Translation: CASSESVEARTGAYEQYF.